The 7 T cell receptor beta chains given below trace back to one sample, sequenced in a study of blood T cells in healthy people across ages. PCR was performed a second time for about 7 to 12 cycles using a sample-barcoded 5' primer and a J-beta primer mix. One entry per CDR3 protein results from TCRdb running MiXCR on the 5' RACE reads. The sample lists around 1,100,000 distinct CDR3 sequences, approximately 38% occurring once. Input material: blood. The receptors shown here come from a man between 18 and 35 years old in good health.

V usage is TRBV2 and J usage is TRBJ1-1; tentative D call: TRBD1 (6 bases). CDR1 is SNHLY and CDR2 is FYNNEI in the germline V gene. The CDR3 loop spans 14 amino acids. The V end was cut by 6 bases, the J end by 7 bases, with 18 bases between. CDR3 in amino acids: CASRIKWDTDEAFF. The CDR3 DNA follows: TGTGCCAGCAGGATAAAGTGGGACACGGATGAAGCTTTCTTT. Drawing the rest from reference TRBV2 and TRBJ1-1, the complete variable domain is EPEVTQTPSHQVTQMGQEVILRCVPISNHLYFYWYRQILGQKVEFLVSFYNNEISEKSEIFDDQFSVERPDGSNFTLKIRSTKLEDSAMYFCASRIKWDTDEAFFGQGTRLTVV.

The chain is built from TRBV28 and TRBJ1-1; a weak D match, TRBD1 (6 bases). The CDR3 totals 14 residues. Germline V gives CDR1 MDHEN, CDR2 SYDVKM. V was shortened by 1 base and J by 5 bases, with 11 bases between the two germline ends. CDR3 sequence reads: CASSLSTGWTEAFF. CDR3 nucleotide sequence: TGTGCCAGCAGTTTATCCACAGGGTGGACTGAAGCTTTCTTT.

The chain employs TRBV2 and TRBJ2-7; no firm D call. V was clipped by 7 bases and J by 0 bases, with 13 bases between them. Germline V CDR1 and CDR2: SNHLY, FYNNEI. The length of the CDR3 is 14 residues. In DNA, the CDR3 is TGTGCCAGCATCCCTCACATAAGCTCCTACGAGCAGTACTTC. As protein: CASIPHISSYEQYF.

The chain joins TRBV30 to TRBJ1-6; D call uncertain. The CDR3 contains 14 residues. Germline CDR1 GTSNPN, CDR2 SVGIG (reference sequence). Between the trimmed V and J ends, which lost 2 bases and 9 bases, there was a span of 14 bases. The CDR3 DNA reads TGTGCCTGGAGTATGGCAGGCCCTAGTTCACCCCTCCACTTT. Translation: CAWSMAGPSSPLHF.

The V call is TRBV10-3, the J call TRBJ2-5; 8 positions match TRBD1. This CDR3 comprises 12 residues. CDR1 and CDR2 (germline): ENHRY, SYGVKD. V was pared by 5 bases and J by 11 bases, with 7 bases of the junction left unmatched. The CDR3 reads CAISLDRGEQYF. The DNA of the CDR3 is TGTGCCATCAGTCTCGACAGGGGTGAGCAGTACTTC.

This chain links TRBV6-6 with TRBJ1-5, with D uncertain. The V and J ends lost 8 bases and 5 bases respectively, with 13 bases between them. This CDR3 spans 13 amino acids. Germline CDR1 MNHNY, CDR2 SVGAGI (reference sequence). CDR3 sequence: CASQRHSDQPQHF. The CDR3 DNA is TGTGCCAGCCAAAGACACAGCGATCAGCCCCAGCATTTT.

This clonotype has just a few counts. The CDR3 DNA is TGCAGCGCAGGGGGCGGGGGCGCGAACACTGAAGCTTTCTTT. Translation gives CSAGGGGANTEAFF. The chain is built from TRBV20-1 and TRBJ1-1; 8 positions match TRBD1. Germline V gene data show CDR1 as DFQATT and CDR2 as SNEGSKA (reference sequence). The CDR3 has 14 amino acids.